The entry that follows covers one TCR beta chain sequence. Antigen specificity is unknown. The sample belongs to a study of siplizumab effects on memory and regulatory T cells. Overall study results and limits: Under siplizumab, alloreactive sequences traced to unstimulated CD4+ memory cells were significantly reduced. Sequences below about 10^-5 frequency were poorly captured, and few alloreactive clones mapped to unstimulated subsets.

V was pared by 3 bases and J by 3 bases, with 8 bases of the junction left unmatched. Germline CDR1 reads SGHRS; CDR2 reads YFSETQ. The CDR3 is 17 residues long. Per sample, about 10^5 TCR templates underwent assay. TCRdb's copy holds only in-frame clones and misses some; the assay was immunoSEQ multiplex PCR. The sample lists 85,000 to 120,000 clones, 80% to 95% occurring once. V usage is TRBV5-1 and J usage is TRBJ2-1, with 11 bases aligning to TRBD2. What was sequenced was CD4+ T cells sorted from blood. This receptor was obtained from a human donor in good health. The CDR3 is CASSSGTGTSGYNEQFF. The CDR3 DNA sequence: TGCGCCAGCAGCTCGGGTACCGGGACTAGCGGCTACAATGAGCAGTTCTTC.